This TCR beta chain was identified in a study of T cell responses to AZD1222 COVID-19 vaccine. Regarding the study as a whole: With two AZD1222 doses given, Spike-specific TCR breadth and depth both rose.

TCRdb's copy holds only in-frame clones and misses some; the assay was immunoSEQ multiplex PCR. This sample has 65,000 to 100,000 clones, with 65% to 85% found just once. Note on this clone: The antigen remains undetermined.

This TCR was recovered from an adult in good health. Here the sequenced sample was peripheral blood, taken on day 0 of AZD1222 vaccination.

In nucleotides, the CDR3 is TGTGCCAGTACTGTACAGGGCTCTGGAAACACCATATATTTT. It encodes CASTVQGSGNTIYF. This sequence joins TRBV5-6 and TRBJ1-3; possible D gene TRBD1, 6 bases. The CDR3 runs to 14 residues. Germline V gene lookup returns CDR1 SGHDT and CDR2 YYEEEE. V lost 8 bases and J lost 0, with 12 bases in between.